This T cell receptor (beta chain) derives from a study of blood T cells in healthy people across ages. Overall study findings and caveats: Roughly linearly, TCR beta diversity per million T cells fell as age increased.

Comments on this clonotype: Its specificity is not known.

Germline V gene lookup returns CDR1 SGHDT and CDR2 YYEEEE. The CDR3 extends over 15 amino acids. Trimming took 1 base from V and 4 from J; bases not matched to a gene: 7. Primers used in a second PCR of roughly 6 to 12 cycles were a sample-barcoded 5' primer and a J-beta primer mix. TCRdb re-analysed the 5' RACE reads in MiXCR, keeping a single row per CDR3 protein. Of around 1,600,000 distinct CDR3 sequences listed, about 45% were seen once; the top ten hold 4%. The TCR sequence derives from a woman younger than 30 in good health. The V gene is TRBV5-6, the J gene TRBJ2-5; 7 nucleotides match TRBD1. The sample was blood. CDR3 sequence reads: CASSLTGASLETQYF. In DNA, the CDR3 is TGTGCCAGCAGCTTGACAGGGGCCTCTTTAGAGACCCAGTACTTC.